This T cell receptor beta chain is from a study of pediatric ulcerative colitis. The study, taken as a whole, reports: Compared with controls, ulcerative colitis showed greater blood-rectum clone sharing. All ulcerative colitis patients, but no controls, carried two rectal clonotypes.

Controls had normal endoscopy and no IBD diagnosis within a year. The blood sample was taken during the colonoscopy visit. Points on this clone: As yet, its antigen is unknown.

CDR1 SGHTA and CDR2 FQGTGA come from the germline V gene. V lost 1 base and J lost 12, with 13 bases in between. This CDR3 has 13 amino acids. The method was immunoSEQ multiplex PCR; TCRdb's version includes in-frame clones alone and lacks a portion of them. In the table there are tens of thousands of clones, about nine tenths of which are singletons. The rearrangement joins TRBV7-3 to TRBJ2-1, with D possibly being TRBD2 (5 bases). Source material: blood. This receptor was obtained from a boy younger than 18 who was a control in a study of pediatric ulcerative colitis. CDR3 nucleotides: TGTGCCAGCAGCTTAAAGGCCGACCGGGGGCAGTTCTTC. Its translation: CASSLKADRGQFF.